The rows below give T cell receptor beta chains drawn from one sample of a study of OX40 agonist ivuxolimab in advanced cancers. Libraries were prepared by immunoSEQ multiplex PCR; TCRdb keeps only in-frame clonotypes and omits some of them. Of about 80,000 clones in the sample, roughly 90% were seen once. Source: CD4+ or CD8+ T cells sorted from blood, taken in a trial of the OX40 agonist ivuxolimab. These receptors all stem from an adult with an advanced solid tumor such as melanoma, head and neck, liver or kidney cancer. Each CDR3 is given with its conserved first and last residue. The D gene is left open where the match is weak. Size values are once, few and many counts, or a class for expanded clones, and some rows have none.

clone_size j_call v_call d_call cdr3_aa cdr3_nt
NA TRBJ1-1 TRBV7-2 NA CASSLKVRRNTEAFF TGTGCCAGCAGCTTAAAGGTGCGCAGGAACACTGAAGCTTTCTTT
NA TRBJ2-7 TRBV4-3 TRBD2 CASSQRTSGRGSHYEQYF TGCGCCAGCAGCCAACGGACTAGCGGGAGAGGTTCGCACTACGAGCAGTACTTC
NA TRBJ2-2 TRBV7-3 NA CASSLGQMSGELFF TGTGCCAGCAGCCTTGGACAGATGTCCGGGGAGCTGTTTTTT
NA TRBJ1-5 TRBV19 NA CASTPDSNYQPQHF TGTGCCAGTACCCCTGACAGCAACTATCAGCCCCAGCATTTT
NA TRBJ1-2 TRBV2 TRBD1 CASTPTGDYGYTF TGTGCCAGCACCCCGACAGGGGACTATGGCTACACCTTC
NA TRBJ1-2 TRBV19 NA CASRFLDGYTF TGTGCGAGTAGGTTCCTAGATGGCTACACCTTC
NA TRBJ1-1 TRBV5-5 NA CASSLVFRIGTEAFF TGTGCCAGCAGCTTGGTTTTTAGAATAGGCACTGAAGCTTTCTTT
NA TRBJ2-5 TRBV6-5 TRBD2 CASRVTSGSMKTQYF TGTGCCAGCAGAGTGACTAGCGGGAGTATGAAGACCCAGTACTTC
NA TRBJ1-1 TRBV6-5 NA CASSYRRNTEAFF TGTGCCAGCAGTTACCGCAGGAACACTGAAGCTTTCTTT
NA TRBJ1-2 TRBV11-1 TRBD1 CASSPGQDYGYTF TGTGCCAGCAGCCCGGGACAGGACTATGGCTACACCTTC
NA TRBJ2-7 TRBV28 TRBD2 CASRRTSGRFDEQYF TGTGCCAGCAGAAGGACTAGCGGGAGATTTGACGAGCAGTACTTC
NA TRBJ2-2 TRBV5-4 TRBD1 CASSLGGGPGELFF TGTGCCAGCAGCTTGGGAGGGGGCCCCGGGGAGCTGTTTTTT
NA TRBJ2-2 TRBV19 NA CASSILGNTGELFF TGTGCCAGTAGTATACTAGGGAACACCGGGGAGCTGTTTTTT
NA TRBJ2-3 TRBV28 TRBD2 CASSFLWGLAGGTDTQYF TGTGCCAGCAGTTTCCTGTGGGGGCTAGCGGGAGGCACAGATACGCAGTATTTT
NA TRBJ1-2 TRBV7-9 NA CASSLSAGSGGGYTF TGTGCCAGCAGCTTATCGGCCGGGTCCGGAGGAGGCTACACCTTC
NA TRBJ2-2 TRBV27 TRBD2 CASSSRLAGVLGTGELFF TGTGCCAGCAGTTCTCGGCTAGCGGGAGTCTTGGGCACCGGGGAGCTGTTTTTT
NA TRBJ2-3 TRBV5-1 TRBD2 CASSLVRSARESTDTQYF TGCGCCAGCAGCTTGGTCAGGTCTGCGCGGGAGAGCACAGATACGCAGTATTTT
NA TRBJ2-3 TRBV7-9 NA CASSLAQVQLTDTQYF TGTGCCAGCAGCTTAGCGCAAGTGCAACTAACAGATACGCAGTATTTT
NA TRBJ2-3 TRBV6-5 NA CASSLGSLRTDTQYF TGTGCCAGCAGTTTGGGTAGCCTACGCACAGATACGCAGTATTTT
NA TRBJ2-1 TRBV5-1 NA CASSVDTSYNEQFF TGCGCCAGCAGCGTGGACACCTCCTACAATGAGCAGTTCTTC
NA TRBJ1-1 TRBV29-1 TRBD1 CSVLNSDRGRDTEAFF TGCAGCGTCCTAAACAGTGACAGGGGGCGAGACACTGAAGCTTTCTTT
once TRBJ2-2 TRBV19 NA CASRPTGTGELFF TGTGCCAGTAGACCTACAGGGACCGGGGAGCTGTTTTTT
NA TRBJ1-2 TRBV5-1 NA CASSHMGSNNYGYTF TGCGCCAGCAGCCACATGGGGTCAAATAACTATGGCTACACCTTC
NA TRBJ2-7 TRBV20-1 NA CSASRVYEQYF TGCAGTGCTAGCAGGGTGTACGAGCAGTACTTC
NA TRBJ2-2 TRBV10-2 TRBD1 CASRTGYHTGELFF TGCGCCAGCAGGACAGGGTATCACACCGGGGAGCTGTTTTTT
NA TRBJ1-6 TRBV28 TRBD1 CASRTSGGVYNSPLHF TGTGCCAGCAGAACCTCAGGGGGCGTCTATAATTCACCCCTCCACTTT
NA TRBJ2-7 TRBV28 TRBD2 CASREKLAGFYEQYF TGTGCCAGCAGAGAAAAACTAGCGGGCTTCTACGAGCAGTACTTC
NA TRBJ2-7 TRBV19 TRBD2 CASSWTSGSYEQYF TGTGCCAGTAGTTGGACTAGCGGTTCCTACGAGCAGTACTTC
NA TRBJ2-7 TRBV7-2 NA CASSSRAGGYEQYF TGTGCCAGCAGCTCGCGGGCCGGGGGTTACGAGCAGTACTTC
NA TRBJ1-6 TRBV10-3 NA CAISNIGSYNSPLHF TGTGCCATCAGCAACATTGGCTCCTATAATTCACCCCTCCACTTT
NA TRBJ2-7 TRBV6-1 NA CASSEEEKNSYEQYF TGTGCCAGCAGTGAAGAAGAGAAGAACTCCTACGAGCAGTACTTC
NA TRBJ1-4 TRBV18 NA CASSPDGGLGEKLFF TGTGCCAGCTCACCCGACGGAGGACTGGGCGAAAAACTGTTTTTT
NA TRBJ2-6 TRBV19 NA CASSIEIPGANVLTF TGTGCCAGTAGTATTGAGATTCCTGGGGCCAACGTCCTGACTTTC
NA TRBJ2-5 TRBV2 NA CASEGYQETQYF TGTGCCAGTGAGGGATACCAAGAGACCCAGTACTTC
NA TRBJ2-7 TRBV6-6 NA CASSQTYEQYF TGTGCCAGCAGTCAGACCTACGAGCAGTACTTC
NA TRBJ1-5 TRBV9 NA CAGIWSNQPQHF TGTGCCGGGATATGGAGCAATCAGCCCCAGCATTTT
NA TRBJ1-5 TRBV10-3 TRBD1 CAISEKGGPNNQPQHF TGTGCCATCAGTGAAAAAGGGGGCCCAAACAATCAGCCCCAGCATTTT
NA TRBJ2-4 TRBV28 NA CASSLGSQNIQYF TGTGCCAGCAGTTTGGGAAGCCAAAACATTCAGTACTTC
NA TRBJ2-5 TRBV19 NA CASSPTGSPETQYF TGTGCCAGTAGTCCCACAGGGTCGCCAGAGACCCAGTACTTC
NA TRBJ1-1 TRBV28 TRBD1 CASRVKTGKAFF TGTGCCAGCAGAGTGAAGACAGGGAAAGCTTTCTTT
NA TRBJ2-7 TRBV6-5 NA CASSYNGPPYEQYF TGTGCCAGCAGTTACAACGGGCCTCCCTACGAGCAGTACTTC
NA TRBJ1-4 TRBV6-5 NA CASSYSQGTNEKLFF TGTGCCAGCAGTTACTCCCAGGGCACAAATGAAAAACTGTTTTTT